The rows below give T cell receptor beta chains drawn from one sample of a study of neurological immune-mediated disorders. Each CDR3 protein gets one entry after TCRdb re-called the 5' RACE reads with MiXCR. The sample shows about 59,000 distinct CDR3 sequences, less than 25% of them seen only once. The sample taken for sequencing was PBMCs. Receptor source: a man aged 55 to 69 with HTLV-1-associated myelopathy (HAM/TSP). The CDR3 runs from the conserved cysteine through the conserved F or W. Each record gives: J gene, CDR3 length, D gene, clone size, V gene, CDR3 protein, CDR3 DNA. A D gene is named only where the DNA matches it firmly. Clone size is stated in some rows and not others, as once, few, many or a class when expanded.

j_call: TRBJ1-1
cdr3_length: 14
d_call: -
clone_size: many
v_call: TRBV5-4
cdr3_aa: CASSLDLTYTEAFF
cdr3_nt: TGTGCCAGCAGCTTGGACCTGACCTACACTGAAGCTTTCTTT

j_call: TRBJ2-3
cdr3_length: 18
d_call: TRBD1
clone_size: many
v_call: TRBV11-2
cdr3_aa: CASSLERQGPAVPDTQYF
cdr3_nt: TGTGCCAGCAGCTTAGAAAGACAGGGTCCCGCGGTGCCAGATACGCAGTATTTT

j_call: TRBJ2-7
cdr3_length: 9
d_call: -
clone_size: many
v_call: TRBV9
cdr3_aa: CASPHEQYF
cdr3_nt: TGTGCCAGCCCCCACGAGCAGTACTTC

j_call: TRBJ2-7
cdr3_length: 15
d_call: -
clone_size: -
v_call: TRBV28
cdr3_aa: CASSSPDGRLYEQYF
cdr3_nt: TGTGCCAGCAGTTCCCCCGACGGAAGGCTCTACGAGCAGTACTTC

j_call: TRBJ2-5
cdr3_length: 15
d_call: TRBD1
clone_size: many
v_call: TRBV6-5
cdr3_aa: CASSDRAAAVETQYF
cdr3_nt: TGTGCCAGCAGCGACAGGGCCGCCGCGGTAGAGACCCAGTACTTC

j_call: TRBJ2-2
cdr3_length: 14
d_call: -
clone_size: once
v_call: TRBV7-2
cdr3_aa: CASSSRQDTGELFF
cdr3_nt: TGTGCCAGCAGCTCTCGACAGGACACCGGGGAGCTGTTTTTT

j_call: TRBJ1-5
cdr3_length: 13
d_call: -
clone_size: -
v_call: TRBV28
cdr3_aa: CASGWGGNQPQHF
cdr3_nt: TGTGCCAGCGGGTGGGGTGGCAATCAGCCCCAGCATTTT

j_call: TRBJ1-1
cdr3_length: 17
d_call: TRBD1
clone_size: many
v_call: TRBV5-4
cdr3_aa: CASSLAGGRSVNTEAFF
cdr3_nt: TGTGCCAGCAGCTTGGCAGGGGGTAGGTCTGTGAACACTGAAGCTTTCTTT

j_call: TRBJ2-1
cdr3_length: 21
d_call: TRBD2
clone_size: many
v_call: TRBV4-1
cdr3_aa: CASSQMMGLAGGRDSYNEQFF
cdr3_nt: TGCGCCAGCAGCCAAATGATGGGACTAGCGGGAGGGCGCGATTCCTACAATGAGCAGTTCTTC

j_call: TRBJ1-1
cdr3_length: 14
d_call: -
clone_size: many
v_call: TRBV18
cdr3_aa: CASSPDPRGSEAFF
cdr3_nt: TGTGCCAGCTCACCGGATCCCAGGGGCTCTGAAGCTTTCTTT

j_call: TRBJ2-3
cdr3_length: 12
d_call: -
clone_size: once
v_call: TRBV18
cdr3_aa: CASSLFTDTQYF
cdr3_nt: TGTGCCAGCTCACTTTTCACAGATACGCAGTATTTT

j_call: TRBJ2-3
cdr3_length: 15
d_call: TRBD2
clone_size: many
v_call: TRBV7-9
cdr3_aa: CASYISGSNTDTQYF
cdr3_nt: TGTGCCAGCTATATCAGCGGGAGTAACACAGATACGCAGTATTTT

j_call: TRBJ2-1
cdr3_length: 16
d_call: TRBD1
clone_size: many
v_call: TRBV5-1
cdr3_aa: CASSLAGQPKYNEQFF
cdr3_nt: TGCGCCAGCAGCTTGGCGGGACAGCCAAAATACAATGAGCAGTTCTTC

j_call: TRBJ2-5
cdr3_length: 17
d_call: -
clone_size: -
v_call: TRBV4-1
cdr3_aa: CASSQEFRRPEQETQYF
cdr3_nt: TGCGCCAGCAGCCAAGAGTTTCGGCGGCCGGAACAAGAGACCCAGTACTTC

j_call: TRBJ2-7
cdr3_length: 16
d_call: -
clone_size: many
v_call: TRBV3-1
cdr3_aa: CASSQGMGGPSYEQYF
cdr3_nt: TGTGCCAGCAGCCAAGGAATGGGTGGTCCCTCCTACGAGCAGTACTTC

j_call: TRBJ2-1
cdr3_length: 12
d_call: -
clone_size: many
v_call: TRBV5-1
cdr3_aa: CASSFEQGGKFF
cdr3_nt: TGCGCCAGCAGCTTCGAACAGGGGGGGAAGTTCTTC

j_call: TRBJ2-4
cdr3_length: 16
d_call: TRBD2
clone_size: many
v_call: TRBV20-1
cdr3_aa: CSARGLAGLAKNIQYF
cdr3_nt: TGCAGTGCTAGGGGACTAGCGGGACTAGCCAAAAACATTCAGTACTTC

j_call: TRBJ2-2
cdr3_length: 13
d_call: -
clone_size: many
v_call: TRBV27
cdr3_aa: CASSFGLAGELFF
cdr3_nt: TGTGCCAGCAGTTTTGGGTTGGCCGGGGAGCTGTTTTTT

j_call: TRBJ2-5
cdr3_length: 15
d_call: -
clone_size: once
v_call: TRBV5-1
cdr3_aa: CASSLVRGTGETQYF
cdr3_nt: TGCGCCAGCAGCTTGGTCCGAGGGACGGGAGAGACCCAGTACTTC

j_call: TRBJ2-3
cdr3_length: 15
d_call: TRBD2
clone_size: medium-sized
v_call: TRBV20-1
cdr3_aa: CSARREGRGTDTQYF
cdr3_nt: TGCAGTGCCAGACGGGAGGGCCGAGGCACAGATACGCAGTATTTT

j_call: TRBJ2-1
cdr3_length: 21
d_call: TRBD2
clone_size: few
v_call: TRBV4-1
cdr3_aa: CASSQVNAGGPLLSSYNEQFF
cdr3_nt: TGCGCCAGCAGCCAAGTCAACGCGGGAGGGCCCCTACTCAGCTCCTACAATGAGCAGTTCTTC

j_call: TRBJ2-6
cdr3_length: 16
d_call: TRBD1
clone_size: many
v_call: TRBV20-1
cdr3_aa: CSVGTGSLRGANVLTF
cdr3_nt: TGCAGTGTCGGGACAGGGAGTTTGAGGGGGGCCAACGTCCTGACTTTC

j_call: TRBJ2-5
cdr3_length: 12
d_call: -
clone_size: many
v_call: TRBV5-1
cdr3_aa: CASSVSFETQYF
cdr3_nt: TGCGCCAGCAGTGTTAGCTTCGAGACCCAGTACTTC

j_call: TRBJ2-5
cdr3_length: 12
d_call: -
clone_size: few
v_call: TRBV20-1
cdr3_aa: CSARDWRETQYF
cdr3_nt: TGCAGTGCTAGAGATTGGAGGGAGACCCAGTACTTC

j_call: TRBJ2-7
cdr3_length: 14
d_call: -
clone_size: many
v_call: TRBV5-1
cdr3_aa: CAATFRDDAYEQYF
cdr3_nt: TGCGCCGCTACGTTTAGGGATGACGCCTACGAGCAGTACTTC

j_call: TRBJ1-2
cdr3_length: 14
d_call: -
clone_size: few
v_call: TRBV3-1
cdr3_aa: CASSQRQTTYGYTF
cdr3_nt: TGTGCCAGCAGCCAGCGACAGACTACCTATGGCTACACCTTC

j_call: TRBJ2-1
cdr3_length: 16
d_call: -
clone_size: many
v_call: TRBV20-1
cdr3_aa: CSARGGMGATYNEQFF
cdr3_nt: TGCAGTGCTAGGGGGGGTATGGGGGCCACCTACAATGAGCAGTTCTTC

j_call: TRBJ2-5
cdr3_length: 15
d_call: TRBD2
clone_size: many
v_call: TRBV20-1
cdr3_aa: CSAGGLAGDQETQYF
cdr3_nt: TGCAGTGCTGGAGGACTAGCGGGCGACCAAGAGACCCAGTACTTC

j_call: TRBJ2-5
cdr3_length: 13
d_call: -
clone_size: many
v_call: TRBV15
cdr3_aa: CATSTRGGETQYF
cdr3_nt: TGTGCCACCAGCACGAGGGGCGGGGAGACCCAGTACTTC

j_call: TRBJ2-3
cdr3_length: 11
d_call: TRBD2
clone_size: many
v_call: TRBV6-2/TRBV6-3
cdr3_aa: CASKTSGTQYF
cdr3_nt: TGTGCCAGCAAAACTAGCGGTACGCAGTATTTT

j_call: TRBJ2-7
cdr3_length: 17
d_call: -
clone_size: many
v_call: TRBV3-1
cdr3_aa: CASSQDLSPGYSYEQYF
cdr3_nt: TGTGCCAGCAGCCAAGATCTATCGCCTGGATACTCCTACGAGCAGTACTTC

j_call: TRBJ1-2
cdr3_length: 15
d_call: -
clone_size: -
v_call: TRBV7-3
cdr3_aa: CASSSGAGEFYGYTF
cdr3_nt: TGTGCCAGCAGCTCGGGGGCCGGGGAGTTCTATGGCTACACCTTC

j_call: TRBJ2-1
cdr3_length: 17
d_call: -
clone_size: many
v_call: TRBV20-1
cdr3_aa: CSARDLLAGSSYNEQFF
cdr3_nt: TGCAGTGCTAGAGATCTTCTGGCTGGGAGCTCCTACAATGAGCAGTTCTTC

j_call: TRBJ2-3
cdr3_length: 15
d_call: TRBD2
clone_size: -
v_call: TRBV9
cdr3_aa: CASSPDGRVADTQYF
cdr3_nt: TGTGCCAGCAGCCCTGACGGGAGGGTGGCAGATACGCAGTATTTT

j_call: TRBJ2-5
cdr3_length: 15
d_call: -
clone_size: many
v_call: TRBV5-1
cdr3_aa: CASSPISGIQETQYF
cdr3_nt: TGCGCCAGCAGCCCAATCTCAGGGATCCAAGAGACCCAGTACTTC

j_call: TRBJ2-1
cdr3_length: 11
d_call: -
clone_size: many
v_call: TRBV11-2
cdr3_aa: CASSPNNEQFF
cdr3_nt: TGTGCCAGCAGCCCAAACAATGAGCAGTTCTTC

j_call: TRBJ2-3
cdr3_length: 13
d_call: -
clone_size: many
v_call: TRBV27
cdr3_aa: CASSTTHTDTQYF
cdr3_nt: TGTGCCAGCAGTACCACACACACAGATACGCAGTATTTT

j_call: TRBJ2-3
cdr3_length: 13
d_call: -
clone_size: medium-sized
v_call: TRBV20-1
cdr3_aa: CSARGPHTDTQYF
cdr3_nt: TGCAGTGCTAGGGGACCGCACACAGATACGCAGTATTTT

j_call: TRBJ2-7
cdr3_length: 11
d_call: -
clone_size: -
v_call: TRBV29-1
cdr3_aa: CSVETSYEQYF
cdr3_nt: TGCAGCGTTGAAACCTCCTACGAGCAGTACTTC

j_call: TRBJ2-7
cdr3_length: 11
d_call: -
clone_size: many
v_call: TRBV27
cdr3_aa: CAVGDTYEQYF
cdr3_nt: TGTGCCGTAGGGGATACCTACGAGCAGTACTTC

j_call: TRBJ2-5
cdr3_length: 14
d_call: -
clone_size: -
v_call: TRBV7-6
cdr3_aa: CASSFSSSSGSQYF
cdr3_nt: TGTGCCAGCAGCTTTTCCTCTAGTAGTGGTTCCCAGTACTTC

j_call: TRBJ1-5
cdr3_length: 13
d_call: -
clone_size: many
v_call: TRBV20-1
cdr3_aa: CSALTDRNQPQHF
cdr3_nt: TGCAGTGCTCTCACGGACAGAAATCAGCCCCAGCATTTT

j_call: TRBJ2-7
cdr3_length: 13
d_call: -
clone_size: many
v_call: TRBV5-1
cdr3_aa: CASSRWSSYEQYF
cdr3_nt: TGCGCCAGCTCGCGATGGAGCTCCTACGAGCAGTACTTC

j_call: TRBJ1-1
cdr3_length: 16
d_call: -
clone_size: many
v_call: TRBV19
cdr3_aa: CASSTGTYRANTEAFF
cdr3_nt: TGTGCCAGTAGCACCGGGACTTATCGAGCGAACACTGAAGCTTTCTTT